A single TCR beta chain is shown here with its context. Its target is unknown. This was a deep-level run. The protocol was immunoSEQ multiplex PCR, while the TCRdb copy is restricted to in-frame clones and leaves out a portion. The sample holds roughly 700,000 clones, about nine tenths seen once. This sample stems from a study of shared clonotypes between healthy human individuals. Study-level points and caveats: The represented genetic and exposure-history diversity was limited by the small number of donors. In the sorted subsets, rarefaction showed sequencing was incomplete despite large depth.

With 1 base removed from V and 4 bases from J, the gap between germline ends came to 16 bases. CDR3 length equals 17 residues. The germline V gene has CDR1 MGHRA and CDR2 YSYEKL. The sequenced sample was memory CD8+ T cells from PBMCs. Subset here: CD45RO+ cells pooled with CCR7-negative TemRA cells. The clonotype was recovered from a man aged 18 to 29 in good health. Some clones in this sample may be carry-over from other donors' samples. This chain uses TRBV4-1 with TRBJ1-4; D call uncertain. The CDR3, as DNA: TGCGCCAGCAGCCAAGTCCCCGGTAGGCAGCTTAATGAAAAACTGTTTTTT. Encoded protein: CASSQVPGRQLNEKLFF.